The clone carrying this T cell receptor beta chain was observed many times. Antigen unknown. Germline V gene sequence: CDR1 SEHNR, CDR2 FQNEAQ (reference sequence). The J segment lost 5 bases and the V segment lost 5 bases, leaving 10 bases of the junction unmatched. This CDR3 has 15 amino acids. The data belong to a study of breast tumors, draining lymph nodes, adjacent tissues. MiXCR, run by TCRdb on the multiplex PCR reads, gives a single entry per CDR3 protein. The sample lists more than 250,000 distinct CDR3 sequences, around 31% occurring once. Study-level results: Luminal-like breast cancer showed significantly greater tumor-nontumor repertoire similarity than basal-like breast cancer did. That most tumor T cells come from lymph nodes remained unproven. Compared with lymph nodes, tumors were less diverse; compared with nontumor tissue, more. Findings are consistent with lymph node origin and intratumoral expansion of most tumor T cells.

Axillary draining lymph nodes of breast cancer patients supplied the node samples. The chain joins TRBV7-9 to TRBJ2-7; 9 bases are a match to TRBD1. The sequenced sample was axillary lymph node tissue. This TCR derives from a female donor with breast cancer. Some clones in this sample may be carry-over from other donors' samples. The CDR3 loop reads CASSQGQGKIDEQYF. The CDR3 DNA reads as TGTGCCAGCAGCCAAGGACAGGGGAAAATCGACGAGCAGTACTTC.